What follows describes a single TCR beta chain. Its antigen is as yet unknown. This sample was taken from a study of long-term antiretroviral therapy in people with HIV. Whole-study results and caveats: Specimens of blood were obtained during about 2003 to 2018, possibly under older ART regimens.

This CDR3 is built from 14 residues. Looked up from germline, CDR1 is LNHDA and CDR2 is SQIVND (reference sequence). V lost 7 bases and J lost 8, with 17 bases in between. Sequencing relied on immunoSEQ assay v3.0, run at survey level. The sequencing target was about 35,000-55,000 T-cell genomes per sample. Sequenced by immunoSEQ multiplex PCR; TCRdb stores in-frame clones only, minus some. The sample lists tens of thousands of clones; less than 85% were seen once. The input for sequencing was unsorted PBMCs, taken 2.3 years after starting antiretroviral therapy. The J gene is TRBJ2-2, the V gene TRBV19; a weak D match, TRBD2 (5 bases). This receptor was obtained from a man aged 40-49 years with HIV. Here the CDR3 reads CASIAETAGGELFF. The CDR3 bases are TGTGCCAGTATCGCCGAGACGGCGGGTGGGGAGCTGTTTTTT. Together with reference TRBV19 and TRBJ2-2, the CDR3 gives the full variable domain: DGGITQSPKYLFRKEGQNVTLSCEQNLNHDAMYWYRQDPGQGLRLIYYSQIVNDFQKGDIAEGYSVSREKKESFPLTVTSAQKNPTAFYLCASIAETAGGELFFGEGSRLTVL.